This T cell receptor beta chain was obtained from a study of blood T cell repertoires in COVID-19. Study background: Researchers got acute and convalescent COVID-19 samples from the United States, Italy and Spain. T cells, B-cell-depleted T cells, or PBMCs supplied cDNA or gDNA.

In this sample, this clone turned up a few times. V shed 0 bases and J shed 8 bases, with 5 bases lying between them. This CDR3 comprises 13 residues. The germline CDR1 and CDR2 sequences are WNHNN and SYGVQD (reference sequence). Per the authors' pipeline: Quantification of nucleated cells was approximated via reference gene primer amplification. Method: immunoSEQ multiplex PCR; TCRdb's copy keeps in-frame clones and lacks some. D and trimming come from the DNA, and the V and J calls and clone size come from that table. The sample shows under 130,000 clones, roughly 80% of them seen only once. The gene calls are TRBV10-1 and TRBJ1-6; D is unresolved. Sample: peripheral blood. The TCR sequence derives from an older man with active or convalescent COVID-19. Written as DNA, the CDR3 is TGCGCCAGCAGTGAGTCGCAGGATTCACCCCTCCACTTT. Protein sequence: CASSESQDSPLHF.